The rows below give T cell receptor beta chains drawn from one sample of a study of monozygotic twins with inflammatory bowel disease. With the 5' RACE reads reprocessed, TCRdb shows one record per CDR3 protein and no DNA. Recorded here are 200,000 to 250,000 distinct CDR3 sequences; the top ten clones represent 1.5% to 2%. Sequencing used blood. The source is a human donor with ulcerative colitis or Crohn's disease, or a healthy co-twin of an affected twin (not recorded which). The CDR3 runs from the conserved cysteine through the conserved F or W. Fields, in order: J gene, V gene, CDR3 protein.

TRBJ2-5,TRBV2,CASSVLRGEETQYF
TRBJ2-2,TRBV7-2,CASSSRSSGPTGELFF
TRBJ2-3,TRBV19,CASSGGSDTQYF
TRBJ2-5,TRBV2,CASSERPLKVETQYF
TRBJ1-2,TRBV6-1,CASRPPGQGYGYTF
TRBJ1-5,TRBV6-5,CASSYTRGQGDQPQHF
TRBJ2-3,TRBV7-3,CASSQGSTDTQYF
TRBJ2-2,TRBV7-6,CASSLFMGGRNTGELFF
TRBJ2-5,TRBV11-2,CASSSRLAGGQETQYF
TRBJ1-1,TRBV7-9,CASSPSQGAGTEAFF
TRBJ2-3,TRBV5-1,CASSRGTSFTDRQYF
TRBJ1-6,TRBV7-9,CASSLAGTPLHF
TRBJ1-2,TRBV29-1,CSSGPDYGYTF
TRBJ2-1,TRBV9,CASKKTLQGAGEQFF
TRBJ1-2,TRBV13,CASSPPGDRGRGYTF
TRBJ1-1,TRBV6-1,CASSPIPSRDRNTEAFF
TRBJ2-3,TRBV20-1,CSASEGASTDTQYF
TRBJ1-4,TRBV20-1,CSARLGTVGAEKLFF
TRBJ1-2,TRBV18,CASSPDRRSYGYTF
TRBJ1-2,TRBV20-1,CSVNPPRDYGYTF
TRBJ1-5,TRBV5-8,CASSLGTGVDLRQHF
TRBJ1-2,TRBV7-2,CASSLALSGGSGYTF
TRBJ2-1,TRBV11-2,CASSFGSYGEQFF
TRBJ1-5,TRBV12-3/TRBV12-4,CASRSRWQPQHF
TRBJ2-1,TRBV6-1,CASRGRHRGVYNEQFF
TRBJ1-2,TRBV7-2,CASSPMGQGINYGYTF
TRBJ2-1,TRBV4-2,CASSQHGGTLRGNEQFF
TRBJ1-4,TRBV7-8,CASSSRVRGEKLFF
TRBJ2-7,TRBV18,CASSPSTASYEQYF
TRBJ1-1,TRBV5-1,CASSERGQGRNTEAFF
TRBJ2-1,TRBV27,CASSLNIFSYNEQFF
TRBJ2-5,TRBV20-1,CSARVAGGLQETQYF
TRBJ2-7,TRBV20-1,CSAGPEVFEQYF
TRBJ1-2,TRBV6-5,CASSRPGQGGYTF
TRBJ2-7,TRBV5-6,CASSLFRTDLYEQYF
TRBJ2-7,TRBV5-5,CASSLASGQTAYEQYF
TRBJ2-2,TRBV5-1,CASSLDQGPGELFF
TRBJ1-3,TRBV20-1,CSARDRAGNTIYF
TRBJ2-1,TRBV3-1,CASSQVQGAVIEQFF
TRBJ1-5,TRBV24-1,CATSAYSNQPQHF
TRBJ2-7,TRBV10-3,CAIGGTGTNYEQYF
TRBJ2-7,TRBV20-1,CSARDFVWQGSSYEQYF
TRBJ2-1,TRBV24-1,CATSDSDRGNEQFF
TRBJ1-1,TRBV5-1,CASSYWRGVGSTEAFF
TRBJ2-1,TRBV4-1,CASSPPASSYNEQFF
TRBJ1-1,TRBV20-1,CSAPQGASTEAFF
TRBJ2-2,TRBV5-1,CASSPQGGVATGELFF
TRBJ2-2,TRBV6-5,CASSYSPPGDTGELFF
TRBJ1-2,TRBV7-9,CASSLAHLGGYTF